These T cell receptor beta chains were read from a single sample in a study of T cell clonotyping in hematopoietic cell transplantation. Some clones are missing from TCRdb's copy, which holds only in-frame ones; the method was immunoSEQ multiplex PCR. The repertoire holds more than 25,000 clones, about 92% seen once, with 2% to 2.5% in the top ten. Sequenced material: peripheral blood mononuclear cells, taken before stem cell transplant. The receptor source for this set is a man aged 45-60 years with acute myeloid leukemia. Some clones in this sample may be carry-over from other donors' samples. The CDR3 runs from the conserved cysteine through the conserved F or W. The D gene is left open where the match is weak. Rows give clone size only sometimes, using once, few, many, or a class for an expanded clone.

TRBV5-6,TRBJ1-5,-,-,CASSFRGYNQPQHF,TGTGCCAGCAGCTTTCGCGGGTACAATCAGCCCCAGCATTTT
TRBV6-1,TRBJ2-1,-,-,CASALDSLLNEQFF,TGTGCCAGCGCCCTGGACAGTCTCCTGAATGAGCAGTTCTTC
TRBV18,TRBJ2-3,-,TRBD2,CASSPGLETDTQYF,TGTGCCAGCTCACCGGGACTAGAGACAGATACGCAGTATTTT
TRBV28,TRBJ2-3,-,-,CASSPLRATQYF,TGTGCCAGCAGTCCCCTCCGAGCAACGCAGTATTTT
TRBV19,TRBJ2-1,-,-,CASSSRGASYNEQFF,TGTGCCAGTAGTAGCCGGGGTGCGTCCTACAATGAGCAGTTCTTC
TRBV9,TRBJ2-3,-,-,CASSATGTSTDTQYF,TGTGCCAGCAGCGCCACTGGCACTAGCACAGATACGCAGTATTTT
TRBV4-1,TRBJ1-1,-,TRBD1,CASSQDRANTEAFF,TGCGCCAGCAGCCAGGACAGGGCCAACACTGAAGCTTTCTTT
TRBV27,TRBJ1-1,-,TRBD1,CASSWGTGTGTEAFF,TGTGCCAGCAGTTGGGGGACAGGGACAGGCACTGAAGCTTTCTTT
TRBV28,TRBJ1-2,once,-,CASSLSAGAYGYTF,TGTGCCAGCAGTTTATCGGCGGGGGCCTATGGCTACACCTTC
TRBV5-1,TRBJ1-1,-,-,CASSNSLEAFF,TGCGCCAGCAGCAACAGCCTTGAAGCTTTCTTT
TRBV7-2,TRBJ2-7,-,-,CASSPVNREQYF,TGTGCCAGCAGCCCCGTTAATCGCGAGCAGTACTTC
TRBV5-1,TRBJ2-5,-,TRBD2,CASSLRGEQESQYF,TGCGCCAGCAGTTTGCGGGGGGAGCAGGAGTCCCAGTACTTC
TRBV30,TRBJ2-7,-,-,CACRVVISNEQYF,TGTGCCTGCCGGGTCGTTATATCAAACGAGCAGTACTTC
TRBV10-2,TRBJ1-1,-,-,CASSESPTGKRTEAFF,TGCGCCAGCAGTGAGTCTCCAACAGGGAAGAGAACTGAAGCTTTCTTT
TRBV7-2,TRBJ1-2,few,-,CASSFDREGYTF,TGTGCCAGCAGCTTTGACCGGGAGGGCTACACCTTC
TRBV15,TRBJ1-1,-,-,CATSRTPNTEAFF,TGTGCCACCAGCAGGACACCGAACACTGAAGCTTTCTTT
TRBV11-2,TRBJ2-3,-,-,CASSFSTDTQYF,TGTGCCAGCAGCTTTAGCACAGATACGCAGTATTTT
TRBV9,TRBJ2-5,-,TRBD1,CASSVAEGAVTQYF,TGTGCCAGCAGCGTAGCCGAGGGGGCAGTGACCCAGTACTTC
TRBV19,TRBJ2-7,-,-,CASRDSLYEQYF,TGTGCCAGTAGGGACAGTCTATACGAGCAGTACTTC
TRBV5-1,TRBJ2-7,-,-,CASSFQGREQYF,TGCGCCAGCAGCTTCCAGGGGCGGGAGCAGTACTTC
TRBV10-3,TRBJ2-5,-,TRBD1,CAITDRGQETQYF,TGTGCCATCACCGACAGGGGGCAAGAGACCCAGTACTTC
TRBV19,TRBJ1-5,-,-,CASSISAGDQPQHF,TGTGCCAGTAGTATATCGGCAGGGGATCAGCCCCAGCATTTT
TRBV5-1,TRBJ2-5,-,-,CASTLLETQYF,TGCGCCAGCACCTTACTAGAGACCCAGTACTTC
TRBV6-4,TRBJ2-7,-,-,CASSIWGETEQYF,TGTGCCAGCAGTATATGGGGGGAGACCGAGCAGTACTTC
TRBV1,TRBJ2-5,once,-,CTSSQDGQVGETQYF,TGCACCAGCAGCCAAGACGGGCAGGTAGGAGAGACCCAGTACTTC
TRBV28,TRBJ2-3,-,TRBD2,CASSTSGDVPTDTQYF,TGTGCCAGCAGTACTAGCGGAGACGTCCCCACAGATACGCAGTATTTT
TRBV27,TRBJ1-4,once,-,CASSLDPNEKLFF,TGTGCCAGCAGCCTCGACCCTAATGAAAAACTGTTTTTT
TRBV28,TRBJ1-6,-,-,CASSPPGSGSPLHF,TGTGCCAGCAGCCCTCCGGGCAGCGGGTCACCCCTCCACTTT
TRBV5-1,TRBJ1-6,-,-,CASSSAVSGSPLHF,TGCGCCAGCAGCTCGGCGGTCTCCGGGTCACCCCTCCACTTT
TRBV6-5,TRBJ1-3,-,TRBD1,CASRGRGYGNTIYF,TGTGCCAGCAGAGGCAGGGGGTATGGAAACACCATATATTTT
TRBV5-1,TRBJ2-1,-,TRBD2,CASSLAGTSRSSYNEQFF,TGCGCCAGCAGCTTGGCGGGGACTAGCCGATCCTCCTACAATGAGCAGTTCTTC
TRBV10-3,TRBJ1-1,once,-,CAISEKAASMNTEAFF,TGTGCCATCAGTGAGAAAGCAGCCAGTATGAACACTGAAGCTTTCTTT
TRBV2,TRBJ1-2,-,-,CASLNYGYTF,TGTGCCAGCCTGAACTATGGCTACACCTTC
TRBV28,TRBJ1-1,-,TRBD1,CASSPPGTGWTEAFF,TGTGCCAGCAGCCCCCCCGGGACAGGGTGGACTGAAGCTTTCTTT
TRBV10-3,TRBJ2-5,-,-,CAIRSSRDQETQYF,TGTGCCATCAGATCGTCGCGGGACCAAGAGACCCAGTACTTC
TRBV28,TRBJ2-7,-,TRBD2,CASSSPGLAGDPLEDF,TGTGCCAGCAGTTCGCCCGGACTAGCGGGAGACCCCCTAGAGGACTTC
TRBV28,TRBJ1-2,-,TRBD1,CASSPPGSGGRGYTF,TGTGCCAGCAGCCCCCCTGGTTCAGGGGGCAGAGGCTACACCTTC
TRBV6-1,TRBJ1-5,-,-,CASGGNLGNQPQHF,TGTGCCAGCGGGGGGAATCTAGGCAATCAGCCCCAGCATTTT
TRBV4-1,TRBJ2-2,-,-,CASSPWLGNTGELFF,TGCGCCAGCAGCCCCTGGTTAGGGAACACCGGGGAGCTGTTTTTT
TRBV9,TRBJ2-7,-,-,CASSVGLDPEQYF,TGTGCCAGCAGCGTAGGACTAGACCCCGAGCAGTACTTC
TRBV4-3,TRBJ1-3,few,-,CASSQEGNTIYF,TGCGCCAGCAGCCAAGAAGGAAACACCATATATTTT
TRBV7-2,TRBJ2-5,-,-,CASSRGGVVGETQYF,TGTGCCAGCAGCCGTGGTGGAGTAGTGGGAGAGACCCAGTACTTC
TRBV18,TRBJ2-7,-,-,CASTSDPHPHYEQYF,TGTGCCAGCACTTCGGACCCTCACCCCCACTACGAGCAGTACTTC
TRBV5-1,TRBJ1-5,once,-,CASSLGGYSNQPQHF,TGCGCCAGCAGCTTGGGAGGATATAGCAATCAGCCCCAGCATTTT
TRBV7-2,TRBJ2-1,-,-,CASSDSSRAGQNEQFF,TGTGCCAGCAGTGACTCGAGTAGGGCGGGGCAAAATGAGCAGTTCTTC
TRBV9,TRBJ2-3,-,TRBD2,CASSVAGGGETDTQYF,TGTGCCAGCAGCGTAGCTGGGGGGGGAGAGACAGATACGCAGTATTTT
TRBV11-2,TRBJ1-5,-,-,CASSFSNSNQPQHF,TGTGCCAGCAGCTTTAGCAACAGCAATCAGCCCCAGCATTTT
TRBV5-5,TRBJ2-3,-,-,CASSSLGGATDTQYF,TGTGCCAGCAGCTCGCTGGGGGGGGCGACCGATACGCAGTATTTT
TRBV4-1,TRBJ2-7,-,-,CASSQETWVEGYYEQYF,TGCGCCAGCAGCCAAGAAACATGGGTGGAGGGATACTACGAGCAGTACTTC
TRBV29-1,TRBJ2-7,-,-,CSVPGGIGGEQYF,TGCAGCGTCCCAGGCGGGATCGGTGGCGAGCAGTACTTC
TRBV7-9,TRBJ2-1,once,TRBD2,CASSPGGGAYNEQFF,TGTGCCAGCAGCCCGGGCGGGGGAGCTTACAATGAGCAGTTCTTC
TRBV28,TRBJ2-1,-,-,CASTKGFVGASEQFF,TGTGCCAGCACCAAAGGGTTTGTGGGGGCGAGTGAGCAGTTCTTC
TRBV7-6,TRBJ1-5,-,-,CASSLGYRQPQHF,TGTGCCAGCAGCTTAGGGTACCGTCAGCCCCAGCATTTT
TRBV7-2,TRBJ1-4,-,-,CASSLAGSNEKLFF,TGTGCCAGCAGCTTAGCAGGGTCTAATGAAAAACTGTTTTTT
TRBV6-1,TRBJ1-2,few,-,CASSDSPNGPPRNYGYTF,TGTGCCAGCAGTGATTCTCCTAACGGACCGCCGAGGAACTATGGCTACACCTTC